Below, one T cell receptor beta chain is given with its context. Its target is unknown. PCR used 60 Vbeta primers and 13 Jbeta primers. Profiled with immunoSEQ multiplex PCR; TCRdb holds only in-frame clones, not every one. The repertoire holds 150,000 to 200,000 clones, with about three quarters as singletons. The data originate from a study of cytomegalovirus exposure and HLA in healthy donors. Study-wide results and caveats: Presence/absence analyses treated sequencing depth as roughly uniform across donors. Only CMV serostatus was available as immune exposure information.

The germline V gene has CDR1 LNHDA and CDR2 SQIVND (reference sequence). Trimming pared 3 bases from V and 6 bases from J, leaving 17 bases between. This CDR3 has 15 residues. The sequence came from a woman in her thirties or forties in good health and CMV-seropositive. The chain is built from TRBV19 and TRBJ1-1; D is uncertain. The sample comprised PBMCs. The CDR3 nucleotides read TGTGCCAGTAGTATTGGAACTCCGGCGAGGTCTGAAGCTTTCTTT. Translation: CASSIGTPARSEAFF.